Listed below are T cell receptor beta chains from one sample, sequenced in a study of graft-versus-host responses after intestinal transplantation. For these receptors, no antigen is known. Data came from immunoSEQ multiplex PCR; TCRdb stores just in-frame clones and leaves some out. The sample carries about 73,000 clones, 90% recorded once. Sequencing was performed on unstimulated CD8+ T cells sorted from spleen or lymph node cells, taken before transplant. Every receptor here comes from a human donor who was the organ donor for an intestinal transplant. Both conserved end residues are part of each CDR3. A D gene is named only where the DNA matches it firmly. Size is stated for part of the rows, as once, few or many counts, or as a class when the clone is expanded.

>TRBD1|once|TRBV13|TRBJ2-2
CASSQTGDRIGELFF
TGTGCCAGCAGCCAGACAGGGGATCGGATCGGGGAGCTGTTTTTT
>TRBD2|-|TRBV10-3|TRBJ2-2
CASRRLDERGRTGELFF
TGTGCCAGCCGCCGCCTGGATGAGCGGGGGAGGACCGGGGAGCTGTTTTTT
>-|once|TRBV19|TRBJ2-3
CASSIGGAGTDTQYF
TGTGCCAGTAGTATCGGTGGGGCTGGCACAGATACGCAGTATTTT
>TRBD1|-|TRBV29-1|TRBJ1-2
CSVPGQGNYGYTF
TGCAGCGTTCCGGGACAGGGGAACTATGGCTACACCTTC
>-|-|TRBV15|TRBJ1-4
CATSRVRNEKLFF
TGTGCCACCAGCAGAGTCCGGAATGAAAAACTGTTTTTT
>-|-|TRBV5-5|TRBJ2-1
CASSPGGGYEQFF
TGTGCCAGCAGCCCCGGAGGGGGCTATGAGCAGTTCTTC
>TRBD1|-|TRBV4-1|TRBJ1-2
CASSQGTGQLQCGYTF
TGCGCCAGCAGCCAAGGGACAGGGCAACTTCAGTGTGGCTACACCTTC
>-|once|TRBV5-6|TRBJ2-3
CASSLAPSRYTDTQYF
TGTGCCAGCAGCTTGGCCCCTAGCCGATACACAGATACGCAGTATTTT
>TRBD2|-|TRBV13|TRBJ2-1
CASSSRSGLAGVNEQFF
TGTGCCAGCAGCTCCCGCTCCGGACTAGCGGGGGTAAATGAGCAGTTCTTC
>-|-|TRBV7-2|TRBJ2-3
CASSLPWQGWTDTQYF
TGTGCCAGCAGCTTACCGTGGCAGGGGTGGACAGATACGCAGTATTTT
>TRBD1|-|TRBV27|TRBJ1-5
CASSLAGTGNQPQHF
TGTGCCAGCAGTTTAGCGGGGACAGGGAATCAGCCCCAGCATTTT